Listed below are T cell receptor beta chains from one sample, sequenced in a study of early T cells in non-severe SARS-CoV-2 infection. TCRdb itself ran the 5' RACE reads through MiXCR, one entry per CDR3 protein. This table has around 28,000 distinct CDR3 sequences, approximately 6% appearing once. Sequenced sample: whole blood. The receptors were gathered from an adult who was a healthcare worker with PCR-confirmed SARS-CoV-2 infection or an uninfected control (not recorded which). CDR3s include the opening cysteine and the closing phenylalanine or tryptophan. A D gene is named only where the DNA matches it firmly. Some rows have no size entry. The others give once, few or many, or a class for an expanded clone.

size,J,D,V,CDR3,DNA
many,TRBJ2-4,NA,TRBV5-4,CASSLEGVAKNIQYF,TGTGCCAGCAGCTTGGAAGGGGTAGCCAAAAACATTCAGTACTTC
NA,TRBJ2-7,NA,TRBV28,CASSFFFRSPKSAVHEQYF,TGTGCCAGCAGTTTTTTTTTTCGAAGTCCGAAGTCCGCTGTGCACGAGCAGTACTTC
many,TRBJ2-4,NA,TRBV24-1,CATSTSGENIQYF,TGTGCCACTTCGACTAGTGGTGAAAACATTCAGTACTTC
NA,TRBJ1-1,TRBD1,TRBV10-2,CASRDSSTEAFF,TGCGCCAGTCGGGACAGTTCCACTGAAGCTTTCTTT
medium-sized,TRBJ2-7,TRBD1,TRBV20-1,CSAGRGQFYEQYF,TGCAGTGCTGGCCGGGGACAGTTCTACGAGCAGTACTTC
many,TRBJ2-2,NA,TRBV28,CASSLLRPGELFF,TGTGCCAGCAGTTTACTTAGGCCCGGGGAGCTGTTTTTT
medium-sized,TRBJ1-5,NA,TRBV28,CASSWPGPQHF,TGTGCCAGCAGTTGGCCAGGGCCCCAGCATTTT
many,TRBJ1-6,NA,TRBV28,CASTLGYSPLHF,TGTGCCAGCACCCTGGGGTATTCACCCCTCCACTTT
many,TRBJ2-2,NA,TRBV12-2,CARDGTTGELFF,TGTGCAAGAGACGGCACTACCGGGGAGCTGTTTTTT
many,TRBJ1-2,TRBD1,TRBV12-3/TRBV12-4,CASSLDRQGLPYGYTF,TGTGCCAGCAGTTTAGACCGACAGGGCCTCCCCTATGGCTACACCTTC
many,TRBJ2-3,NA,TRBV2,CASSEGRGHTDTQYF,TGTGCCAGCAGTGAGGGGCGCGGGCACACAGATACGCAGTATTTT
many,TRBJ1-5,NA,TRBV5-1,CASSLAPDPNQPQHF,TGCGCCAGCAGCTTGGCCCCCGACCCTAATCAGCCCCAGCATTTT
many,TRBJ2-3,NA,TRBV9,CASSVDAGSTDTQYF,TGTGCCAGCAGCGTAGACGCCGGGAGCACAGATACGCAGTATTTT
NA,TRBJ2-2,NA,TRBV6-6,CASSYSVSGELFF,TGTGCCAGCAGTTACTCGGTATCCGGGGAGCTGTTTTTT
NA,TRBJ2-7,TRBD2,TRBV5-6,CASSYSGSNEQYF,TGTGCCAGCAGTTATAGCGGGAGTAACGAGCAGTACTTC
NA,TRBJ1-3,NA,TRBV14,CASSQGVGRKGNTIYF,TGTGCCAGCAGCCAAGGTGTGGGCAGAAAGGGAAACACCATATATTTT
many,TRBJ2-2,TRBD2,TRBV20-1,CSARVGELAGSSRTGELFF,TGCAGTGCTAGAGTGGGAGAGTTAGCGGGGTCCTCGCGCACCGGGGAGCTGTTTTTT
many,TRBJ2-3,NA,TRBV7-6,CASSLVGVGTDTQYF,TGTGCCAGCAGCTTAGTAGGGGTCGGCACAGATACGCAGTATTTT
NA,TRBJ1-6,TRBD1,TRBV18,CASSPSGTGLSPLHF,TGTGCCAGCTCACCCTCCGGGACAGGGCTTTCACCCCTCCACTTT
many,TRBJ2-3,NA,TRBV5-6,CASSFPAVDTQYF,TGTGCCAGCAGCTTTCCGGCGGTAGATACGCAGTATTTT
many,TRBJ1-1,NA,TRBV20-1,CSAPRGANTGTEAFF,TGCAGTGCCCCTAGGGGGGCCAACACGGGAACTGAAGCTTTCTTT
many,TRBJ2-4,NA,TRBV4-2,CASSQEARLAKNIQYF,TGTGCCAGCAGCCAAGAAGCTCGTCTAGCCAAAAACATTCAGTACTTC
NA,TRBJ2-1,NA,TRBV10-2,CASSEGGIRFF,TGCGCCAGCAGTGAGGGGGGGATTCGGTTCTTC
many,TRBJ1-6,NA,TRBV28,CASSFRGVGSPLHF,TGTGCCAGCAGTTTCAGGGGTGTTGGCTCACCCCTCCACTTT
many,TRBJ2-7,TRBD2,TRBV7-8,CASIELGGVSSYEQYF,TGTGCCAGCATCGAACTCGGGGGGGTAAGCTCCTACGAGCAGTACTTC
many,TRBJ2-5,TRBD1,TRBV10-3,CAISDRTGGRQETQYF,TGTGCCATCAGTGACCGGACAGGGGGACGACAAGAGACCCAGTACTTC
NA,TRBJ2-6,NA,TRBV19,CASSPQTGSSGANVLTF,TGTGCCAGTAGTCCACAGACAGGAAGCTCTGGGGCCAACGTCCTGACTTTC
NA,TRBJ2-1,NA,TRBV5-1,CASSLAVSRSYNEQFF,TGCGCCAGCAGCTTGGCCGTGTCCCGCTCCTACAATGAGCAGTTCTTC
NA,TRBJ2-1,NA,TRBV5-4,CASSLELARYNEQFF,TGTGCCAGCAGCCTTGAATTAGCCCGCTACAATGAGCAGTTCTTC
few,TRBJ2-7,NA,TRBV9,CASSVSADRYEQYF,TGTGCCAGCAGCGTGTCGGCGGACCGATACGAGCAGTACTTC
many,TRBJ2-1,TRBD2,TRBV24-1,CATSVQTSGSEQFF,TGTGCCACCAGTGTTCAGACTAGCGGGAGTGAGCAGTTCTTC
NA,TRBJ1-2,NA,TRBV6-6,CASSYRRENGYTF,TGTGCCAGCAGTTACCGGAGGGAGAATGGCTACACCTTC
NA,TRBJ2-1,TRBD2,TRBV11-2,CASSFIRTSGILNNEQFF,TGTGCCAGCAGCTTCATACGGACTAGCGGTATCCTCAACAATGAGCAGTTCTTC
NA,TRBJ2-3,TRBD2,TRBV18,CASTTRMGSGYTDTQYF,TGTGCCAGCACGACCAGGATGGGTAGCGGGTACACAGATACGCAGTATTTT
many,TRBJ2-3,NA,TRBV30,CAWSGLVAGPGSDTQYF,TGTGCCTGGAGTGGACTAGTAGCTGGTCCGGGGTCAGATACGCAGTATTTT
NA,TRBJ2-3,TRBD2,TRBV3-1,CASSLTSGGDTQYF,TGTGCCAGCAGCCTAACTAGCGGGGGAGATACGCAGTATTTT
NA,TRBJ2-3,NA,TRBV7-8,CASTIRAGNADTQYF,TGTGCCAGCACCATAAGGGCAGGGAACGCAGATACGCAGTATTTT
many,TRBJ2-2,NA,TRBV12-3/TRBV12-4,CASRRQSTGELFF,TGTGCCAGCAGGAGACAGTCCACCGGGGAGCTGTTTTTT
few,TRBJ2-2,TRBD2,TRBV12-3/TRBV12-4,CASSRTSGLVAGELFF,TGTGCCAGCAGTCGGACTAGCGGTTTGGTCGCCGGGGAGCTGTTTTTT
few,TRBJ2-5,TRBD1,TRBV24-1,CATSDQGTGGAETQYF,TGTGCCACCAGTGATCAAGGGACAGGGGGAGCTGAGACCCAGTACTTC
NA,TRBJ1-1,NA,TRBV6-6,CASSYSTGGTEAFF,TGTGCCAGCAGTTACTCGACCGGGGGGACTGAAGCTTTCTTT
few,TRBJ2-7,TRBD2,TRBV3-1,CASSQGLAGIYEQYF,TGTGCCAGCAGCCAAGGACTAGCGGGAATCTACGAGCAGTACTTC
NA,TRBJ1-1,NA,TRBV9,CASSVGLAAMNTEAFF,TGTGCCAGCAGCGTAGGTTTAGCGGCCATGAACACTGAAGCTTTCTTT
few,TRBJ2-2,NA,TRBV10-3,CAISESPVNTGELFF,TGTGCCATCAGTGAGTCGCCTGTTAACACCGGGGAGCTGTTTTTT
many,TRBJ2-2,TRBD2,TRBV5-4,CASSHRLAGDFGELFF,TGTGCCAGCAGCCACCGACTAGCGGGAGACTTCGGGGAGCTGTTTTTT
many,TRBJ2-1,NA,TRBV20-1,CSARNWLGKTNNEQFF,TGCAGTGCTAGAAACTGGCTAGGGAAGACTAACAATGAGCAGTTCTTC